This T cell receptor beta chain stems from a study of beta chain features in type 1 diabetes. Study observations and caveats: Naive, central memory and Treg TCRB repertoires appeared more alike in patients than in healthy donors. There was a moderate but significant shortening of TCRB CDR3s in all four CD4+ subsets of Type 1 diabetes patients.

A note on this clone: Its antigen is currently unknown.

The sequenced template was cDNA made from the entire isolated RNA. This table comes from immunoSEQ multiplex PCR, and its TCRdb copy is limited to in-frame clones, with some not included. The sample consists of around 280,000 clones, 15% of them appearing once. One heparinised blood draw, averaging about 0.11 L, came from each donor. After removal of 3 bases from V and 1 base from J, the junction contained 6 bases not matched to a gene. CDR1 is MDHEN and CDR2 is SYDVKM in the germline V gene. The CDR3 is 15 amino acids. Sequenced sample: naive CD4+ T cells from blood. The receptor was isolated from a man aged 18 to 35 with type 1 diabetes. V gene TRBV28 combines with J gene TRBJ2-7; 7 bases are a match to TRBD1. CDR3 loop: CASSFPRQGSYEQYF. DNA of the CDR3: TGTGCCAGCAGTTTTCCGAGACAGGGATCCTACGAGCAGTACTTC. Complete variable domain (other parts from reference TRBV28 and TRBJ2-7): DVKVTQSSRYLVKRTGEKVFLECVQDMDHENMFWYRQDPGLGLRLIYFSYDVKMKEKGDIPEGYSVSREKKERFSLILESASTNQTSMYLCASSFPRQGSYEQYFGPGTRLTVT.